This T cell receptor beta chain stems from a study of T cell repertoires in cytomegalovirus infection. As for the study in general: CMV epitopes in the study were HLA-C-restricted (recently identified) and HLA-B-restricted (well studied). Indications of both CMV infection and matching HLA type were provided by public TCR beta signatures. Findings and caveats of the study: HLA-C-restricted CMV-specific TCR beta clonotypes prevailed in the ex vivo response.

From the reads, TCRdb called clonotypes with MiXCR, one entry per CDR3 protein. The sample shows some 110,000 distinct CDR3 sequences, 32% of them seen only once. For this clonotype: Its antigen is not identified.

V lost 4 bases to trimming and J lost 6 bases, with 9 bases between them. Per the germline V gene, CDR1 is KGHDR and CDR2 is SFDVKD. The CDR3 has 12 residues. Sample: CD8+ T cells from cultured PBMCs, taken from culture after CMV antigen stimulation. This TCR was recovered from a human donor in good health (CMV status not recorded). Some clones in this sample may be carry-over from other donors' samples. This chain connects TRBV24-1 to TRBJ2-7, with unresolved D. CDR3 residues: CATSDMFGEQYF. CDR3 in DNA: TGTGCCACCAGTGACATGTTTGGCGAGCAGTACTTC.